What follows describes a single T cell receptor beta chain. This clone's antigen is unknown. The sample holds no much larger clone one base away, and base qualities are not on file. The time point label on this specimen signifies: about 13 months of natalizumab therapy. The treatment or condition label for this specimen denotes: on natalizumab therapy at sampling. Controls were five or six natalizumab-treated MS patients who did not develop PML, sampled longitudinally. Interferon beta had previously been received by all listed patients, and all PML patients were female. At 6 and 12 months of natalizumab therapy, T1 and T2 blood samples were collected, respectively. Ficoll-Hypaque density gradient centrifugation was used to isolate peripheral blood mononuclear cells. From the cysteine through the phenylalanine, the CDR3 covers 13 amino acids. The only DNA kept is the CDR3, 39 bases in frame from the first base. CDR1 is given as ENHRY and CDR2 as SYGVKD, both from the germline V gene. Trimming at the junction amounts to 3 bases on V and 6 bases on J, and the germline ends lie 11 bases apart.

The entry originates in a study of multiple sclerosis patients with progressive multifocal leukoencephalopathy (dated by TCRdb to the late 2010s). In the study overall: The study examined peripheral T and B cells of MS patients who developed PML (4 under natalizumab, 1 after alemtuzumab) and treated patients who did not. A couple of patients on natalizumab who later developed PML were tracked over time from before therapy, through 6 and 12 months, up to PML onset. The goal was to find JC virus-specific or public T-cell expansions that arose at the time of PML onset. What the work shows at the level of the full study, not this receptor alone: Lower normalized Shannon entropy suggested less diverse TRB repertoires in most PML patients, whereas the natalizumab-treated controls showed values near 1. Only peripheral blood was analyzed, although cerebrospinal fluid or brain lymphocytes might be more informative for natalizumab-associated PML. Because the cohort was small and descriptive, it remained unclear whether the findings reflect JC virus infection or general immunocompromise. TRB clones with frequency above 0.5% were observed only in PML patients, but the clones expanded at PML onset were found to be already present before and during natalizumab therapy. At the time PML developed, no common TRBV or TRBJ gene usage or preferential TRBV-TRBJ pairings were detected.

Using the immunoSEQ two-step multiplex PCR at survey-level depth, TRB CDR3 regions were amplified from genomic DNA. Each PCR was spiked with synthetic inline TR CDR3 controls spanning all V-J pairings to estimate template counts and remove amplification bias. Reads were processed so that amplification and sequencing bias were reduced, and quantification was performed against synthetic TR CDR3 analogs. As for the original processing: Raw data were processed in ImmunoSEQ Analyzer, with out-of-frame sequences and CDR3s containing stop codons removed, and genes were named according to IMGT nomenclature. Repertoire diversity was summarized as normalized Shannon entropy, defined as 1 minus Pielou's evenness. TRB sequences were treated as identical only when sharing V gene, J gene and CDR3. Public PML clonotypes were defined as CDR3s shared by two or more PML-onset samples but absent from earlier samples, from controls, and from public databases. Positional CDR3 amino acid composition was analyzed in Skylign with the observed count method. The immuneACCESS repertoire file appears here via TCRdb, limited to in-frame rearrangements. These files lack a portion of the clones; in checked studies, under half of the deficit traces to unresolved V genes, and the cause of the others is not known. V and J calls and clone size are those listed in that table; D and trimming were worked out from the DNA. The sample table contains over 20,000 clones; only one count was recorded for approximately 90% of them. The leading ten clones occupy 2% to 2.5% of the sample.

The source of this sequence is a man aged 25-45 years with multiple sclerosis. The chain links TRBV10-3 with TRBJ1-1, with the D gene uncertain. The sample here was PBMCs, taken from a patient treated with natalizumab. The CDR3 corresponds to CAISDTLTPEAFF. The DNA sequence is given as TGTGCCATCAGTGATACACTAACCCCTGAAGCTTTCTTT.